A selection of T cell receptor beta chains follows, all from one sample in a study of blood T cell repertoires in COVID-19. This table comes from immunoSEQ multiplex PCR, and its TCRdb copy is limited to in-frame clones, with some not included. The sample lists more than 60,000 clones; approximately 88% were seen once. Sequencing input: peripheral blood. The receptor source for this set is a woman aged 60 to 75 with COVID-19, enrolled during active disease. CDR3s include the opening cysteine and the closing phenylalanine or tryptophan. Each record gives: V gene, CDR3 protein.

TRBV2	CASSDRTRSTGELFF
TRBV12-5	CASGPGTTSYEQYF
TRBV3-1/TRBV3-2	CASSQRDRMNTEAFF
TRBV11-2	CASSYSRGSSYEQYF
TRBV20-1	CSAPRNEQFF
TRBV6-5	CASRPQGVAYEQYF
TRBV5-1	CASTPGWGGDTQYF
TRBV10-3	CAISAGTIPPDTQYF
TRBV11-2	CASSPRGGLSYEQYF
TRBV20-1	CSARTGRQYF
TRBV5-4	CASSSGLAVNEQFF
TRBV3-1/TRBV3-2	CASSQDTWGTSISYEQYF
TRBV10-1	CASSDLAGGPGTQYF
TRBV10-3	CAISDVREYDYTF
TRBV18	CASSPGQDQGAFF